The 12 T cell receptor beta chains below come from one sample, sequenced in a study of T cells in Graves' hyperthyroidism and ophthalmopathy. Researchers took RNA transcripts and amplified the TCR beta CDR3 regions from them. The primer set for the first-round RT-PCR of the TCR CDR3 was HTBI. TCRdb ran MiXCR on the multiplex PCR reads and lists one entry per CDR3 protein. This table holds approximately 95,000 distinct CDR3 sequences, about 40% found once. The source material was peripheral blood or thyroid tissue (not recorded which). These receptors all stem from a young woman with Graves' hyperthyroidism.

The chain links TRBV10-3 to TRBJ1-1; D may be TRBD1 (5 bases). In germline, CDR1 is ENHRY, CDR2 SYGVKD. V was clipped by 6 bases and J by 8 bases, with 13 bases between them. There are 12 residues in the CDR3. CDR3 in DNA: TGTGCCATCAGCCGGGGGGAGACGGAAGCTTTCTTT. Amino acid sequence: CAISRGETEAFF.

As concerns this clonotype: With a much larger clone just one base away, this may be a read error. The chain combines TRBV5-5 with TRBJ2-5, with D perhaps TRBD1 or TRBD2 (5 bases each). CDR1 SGHKS and CDR2 YYEKEE come from the germline V gene (reference sequence). This CDR3 contains 16 residues. The CDR3 sequence: CASSPRGLLFEETQYF. CDR3 DNA: TGCGCCAGCAGCCCCCGGGGCCTTCTATTTGAAGAGACCCAGTACTTC.

A remark on this clonotype: It is likely a read error, because the conserved phenylalanine at the end of the CDR3 is missing. The V call is TRBV9, the J call TRBJ2-7, with D uncertain. Germline lookup yields CDR1 SGDLS and CDR2 YYNGEE. CDR3 length equals 13 residues. Trimming took off 5 bases at V and 5 bases at J, with 14 bases between the two ends. CDR3 in amino acids: CASSYRAMDEQYL. CDR3 in DNA: TGTGCCAGCAGTTACCGGGCCATGGACGAGCAGTACCTC.

This clonotype was recorded many times. This chain uses TRBV2 with TRBJ1-2; D possibly corresponds to TRBD1 (5 bases). From germline, CDR1 is SNHLY and CDR2 FYNNEI. V dropped 7 bases and J dropped 4 bases, with 13 bases sitting between them. The CDR3 length is 13 residues. The CDR3 here is CASTGQVGYGYTF. The CDR3 DNA sequence: TGTGCCAGCACCGGACAAGTAGGCTATGGCTACACCTTC.

This chain links TRBV5-4 with TRBJ1-5; D perhaps matches TRBD1 (5 bases). The CDR3 runs to 16 residues. V was trimmed by 0 bases and J by 11 bases, leaving 21 bases between them. Germline V gene sequence: CDR1 SGHNT, CDR2 YYREEE (reference sequence). The CDR3 loop is CASSLEASGTQETQHF. In nucleotides, the CDR3 is TGTGCCAGCAGCTTGGAGGCTAGCGGGACCCAAGAGACCCAGCATTTT. The whole variable domain, remainder taken from reference TRBV5-4 and TRBJ1-5, is ETGVTQSPTHLIKTRGQQVTLRCSSQSGHNTVSWYQQALGQGPQFIFQYYREEENGRGNFPPRFSGLQFPNYSSELNVNALELDDSALYLCASSLEASGTQETQHFGDGTRLSIL.

The chain recombines TRBV6-6 with TRBJ2-7; 8 bases map to TRBD1. CDR1 and CDR2 from the germline V gene are MNHNY and SVGAGI (reference sequence). Trimming at V came to 5 bases and at J to 5 bases, leaving 5 bases not matched to a gene. This CDR3 region has 13 residues. The CDR3 sequence is CASSQDRGNEQYF. Here the CDR3 DNA reads TGTGCCAGCAGTCAAGACAGGGGTAACGAGCAGTACTTC.

This clonotype was seen at least ten times. The rearrangement joins TRBV9 to TRBJ1-2, with 7 bases aligning to TRBD1. Losses at the gene ends were 3 bases for V and 7 bases for J; bases not matched to a gene: 9. Looked up from germline, CDR1 is SGDLS and CDR2 is YYNGEE. The length of the CDR3 is 14 residues. This chain's CDR3 is CASSGQGEGFGYTF. The CDR3 DNA follows: TGTGCCAGCAGCGGTCAGGGGGAGGGTTTTGGCTACACCTTC.

The rearrangement joins TRBV7-3 to TRBJ2-5; perhaps TRBD1 as D (6 bases). V lost 2 bases and J lost 5, with 12 bases in between. The CDR3 consists of 14 residues. From germline, CDR1 is SGHTA and CDR2 FQGTGA. This chain's CDR3 is CASSLYQGSETQYF. CDR3 in DNA: TGTGCCAGCAGCTTATACCAGGGGAGCGAGACCCAGTACTTC.

This clonotype came up many times. CDR3 DNA sequence: TGTGCCAGCAGCCGCGCCTTGAAGGCTAACTCTGGAAACACCATATATTTT. Residues: CASSRALKANSGNTIYF. V and J are TRBV7-8 and TRBJ1-3; no firm D call. Germline V lookup: CDR1 SGHVS, CDR2 FQNEAQ. Trimming shortened V by 5 bases and J by 0 bases, and 17 bases separated the two germline ends. The CDR3 runs 17 residues.

The CDR3 loop is CASSPRQLSSYEQYF. Here the CDR3 DNA reads TGCGCCAGCAGCCCCCGCCAGCTTAGCTCCTACGAGCAGTACTTC. The chain uses TRBV5-1 and TRBJ2-7; the D is unclear. Between the trimmed V and J ends, which lost 4 bases and 0 bases, there was a span of 14 bases. Germline V lookup: CDR1 SGHRS, CDR2 YFSETQ. The CDR3 extends over 15 amino acids.

In the case of this clonotype: In this CDR3 the conserved last residue, phenylalanine or tryptophan, is missing, so a read error is likely. V gene TRBV5-1 combines with J gene TRBJ1-4; D is uncertain. From germline, CDR1 is SGHRS and CDR2 YFSETQ. The CDR3 has 15 amino acids. The CDR3 sequence: CASSSRTEGGERLFL. Here the CDR3 DNA reads TGCGCCAGCAGCTCCCGTACAGAGGGAGGTGAAAGACTGTTTCTT.

The chain employs TRBV12-3 or TRBV12-4 and TRBJ1-2, with 8 positions matching TRBD1. Losses at the gene ends were 5 bases for V and 3 bases for J; bases not matched to a gene: 5. The length of the CDR3 is 14 residues. This CDR3 is CASSEQGVDYGYTF. The CDR3 bases are TGTGCCAGCAGTGAACAGGGGGTGGACTATGGCTACACCTTC.